The clone carrying this T cell receptor beta chain was found once. Repertoires were generated with immunoSEQ multiplex PCR, while TCRdb's copy carries only in-frame clones and drops some. Of about 240,000 clones listed, approximately 85% are singletons. These data are taken from a study of blood T cell repertoires in COVID-19. Material for sequencing was peripheral blood. The receptor's source is a woman in her 70s with acute or convalescent COVID-19.

The CDR3 DNA is TGTGCCAGCAAGACGGGGGGCTACGAGCAGTACTTC. Protein sequence: CASKTGGYEQYF. This chain connects TRBV12-3 or TRBV12-4 to TRBJ2-7; 7 bases line up with TRBD2. The CDR3 sequence is 12 residues long. V was clipped by 7 bases and J by 3 bases; unmatched bases: 3.